The rows below give T cell receptor beta chains drawn from one sample of a study of PD-L1 blockade in urothelial cancer. Measured with immunoSEQ multiplex PCR; TCRdb has only the in-frame clones, and not every one. This table has over 35,000 clones, around four fifths appearing once. The sequenced sample was PBMCs, obtained around atezolizumab (anti-PD-L1) treatment. These receptors all come from a man aged 80 or over with urothelial cancer. The CDR3 runs from the conserved cysteine through the conserved F or W. D genes are given only for firm matches. The size field is filled for only some rows; it gives once, few, many or a size class.

v_gene	d_gene	abundance	j_gene	CDR3nt	CDR3aa
TRBV5-5	TRBD2	-	TRBJ2-7	TGTGCCAGCAGCCTGACTAGCGGGAGTTACTACGAGCAGTACTTC	CASSLTSGSYYEQYF
TRBV5-6	TRBD1	-	TRBJ1-2	TGTGCCAGCAGCCCGGTCGACAGGGGAGTTGATGGCTACACCTTC	CASSPVDRGVDGYTF
TRBV9	TRBD2	-	TRBJ2-1	TGTGCCAGCAGCGTAGCCAGCGGGAGGACCAATGAGCAGTTCTTC	CASSVASGRTNEQFF
TRBV27	-	-	TRBJ2-7	TGTGCCAGCAGTCCCGATTCCTACTACGAGCAGTACTTC	CASSPDSYYEQYF
TRBV5-6	TRBD1	-	TRBJ1-5	TGTGCCAGCAGCTCGGACAGGGGGCAGGGGAATCAGCCCCAGCATTTT	CASSSDRGQGNQPQHF
TRBV7-9	TRBD2	-	TRBJ2-1	TGTGCCAGCAGCTTAGTTCCAGCGGGAGGGCCAAATTCCTACAATGAGCAGTTCTTC	CASSLVPAGGPNSYNEQFF
TRBV6-5	-	few	TRBJ2-1	TGTGCCAGCAGTGGACTTCCAGAGTCCTACAATGAGCAGTTCTTC	CASSGLPESYNEQFF
TRBV4-2	TRBD1	-	TRBJ1-3	TGTGCCAGCAGCCCCGGGACAGGGGGGGGAAACACCATATATTTT	CASSPGTGGGNTIYF
TRBV25-1	TRBD1	-	TRBJ2-2	TGTGCCAGCAGTCTACGGACAGGGCTAACCGGGGAGCTGTTTTTT	CASSLRTGLTGELFF
TRBV30	TRBD1	-	TRBJ1-3	TGTGCCTGCGAACAGGGGTTCTCTGGAAACACCATATATTTT	CACEQGFSGNTIYF
TRBV23-1	TRBD2	-	TRBJ2-1	TGCGCCAGCAGTCACCCCCGAAGCGGGGGGGACTACAATGAGCAGTTCTTC	CASSHPRSGGDYNEQFF
TRBV11-2	TRBD2	-	TRBJ2-1	TGTGCCAGCACCCGCGCCAGCACTAGCGGGGGATACAATGAGCAGTTCTTC	CASTRASTSGGYNEQFF
TRBV4-1	-	-	TRBJ1-4	TGCGCCAGCAGCCAAAACTCGGGACTCAATGAAAAACTGTTTTTT	CASSQNSGLNEKLFF
TRBV29-1	TRBD1	-	TRBJ2-1	TGCAGCGGCAGACAGGGCAATGAGCAGTTCTTC	CSGRQGNEQFF
TRBV5-1	TRBD1	-	TRBJ1-2	TGCGCCAGCAGCGCGACAGGGGAAGGCTACACCTTC	CASSATGEGYTF
TRBV4-3	TRBD2	-	TRBJ2-2	TGCGCCAGCAGCCTGGGTAGCGGGAGTGGCACCGGGGAGCTGTTTTTT	CASSLGSGSGTGELFF
TRBV11-2	TRBD1	-	TRBJ2-5	TGTGCCAGCAGCCAGACAGGGTGGAGAGAGACCCAGTACTTC	CASSQTGWRETQYF
TRBV27	TRBD1	-	TRBJ2-5	TGTGCCAGCAGTACGGGGACAGGGGGGGTAGAGACCCAGTACTTC	CASSTGTGGVETQYF
TRBV7-2	-	few	TRBJ1-5	TGTGCCAGCAGCTCTTTAAATCAGCCCCAGCATTTT	CASSSLNQPQHF
TRBV6-1	TRBD1	-	TRBJ2-2	TGTGCCAGCAGTGAATTGACAGGGGGCTGGGGGGAGCTGTTTTTT	CASSELTGGWGELFF
TRBV30	-	once	TRBJ1-2	TGTGCCTGGGGGGTTGGGGGAAGGGGGTATGGCTACACCTTC	CAWGVGGRGYGYTF
TRBV27	TRBD1	-	TRBJ2-2	TGTGCCAGCAGTCGTGGACAGGGCGGCACCGGGGAGCTGTTTTTT	CASSRGQGGTGELFF
TRBV12-5	TRBD1	-	TRBJ1-5	TGTGCTAGTGGTTTGGCTACAGGGGGCTCAGGCAATCAGCCCCAGCATTTT	CASGLATGGSGNQPQHF
TRBV4-1	-	-	TRBJ1-1	TGCGCCAGCAGGCCCTCTGGCCCGGGCACTGAAGCTTTCTTT	CASRPSGPGTEAFF
TRBV30	-	once	TRBJ1-2	TGTGCCTGGAGCGTACAATGGCAGGGAACTAACTATGGCTACACCTTC	CAWSVQWQGTNYGYTF
TRBV7-6	-	-	TRBJ2-7	TGTGCCAGCAGCTTAGCGCAGGGTGAGCAGTACTTC	CASSLAQGEQYF
TRBV19	-	-	TRBJ1-5	TGTGCCAGTAGTATTAAGCTCCGGACCGGGGTAAATCAGCCCCAGCATTTT	CASSIKLRTGVNQPQHF
TRBV5-6	-	-	TRBJ1-1	TGTGCCAGCAGCGGAATCAGGGGTAGCACTGAAGCTTTCTTT	CASSGIRGSTEAFF
TRBV6-5	TRBD1	-	TRBJ1-2	TGTGCCAGCAGTTACTCCGGACAGGGTCAGAACTATGGCTACACCTTC	CASSYSGQGQNYGYTF
TRBV6-6	-	-	TRBJ2-7	TGTGCCAGCAGCCCACCCGGACAGCCTCCCTACGAGCAGTACTTC	CASSPPGQPPYEQYF
TRBV2	-	-	TRBJ1-1	TGTGCCAGCAGTGAGGCGGGTGAAGCTTTCTTT	CASSEAGEAFF
TRBV11-2	-	-	TRBJ2-1	TGTGCCAGCAGCTCGGTACGAATCTCCTACAATGAGCAGTTCTTC	CASSSVRISYNEQFF
TRBV2	-	-	TRBJ1-2	TGTGCCAGCAGCACGTCGACTGAGGGCTACACCTTC	CASSTSTEGYTF
TRBV29-1	-	-	TRBJ1-2	TGCAGCGTGTCAACAGAGTACCAGGTCGGCTACACCTTC	CSVSTEYQVGYTF
TRBV2	TRBD1	-	TRBJ2-5	TGTGCCATTTCCCCGGGACAGATACAAGAGACCCAGTACTTC	CAISPGQIQETQYF
TRBV27	TRBD1	-	TRBJ1-1	TGTGCCAGCAGTTTATCGGGGACAGGGATGAACACTGAAGCTTTCTTT	CASSLSGTGMNTEAFF
TRBV21-1	-	-	TRBJ2-2	TGTGCCAGCAGGTCGGACAGGAACACCGGGGAGCTGTTTTTT	CASRSDRNTGELFF
TRBV7-9	-	-	TRBJ1-3	TGTGCCAGCAGCCCGACATTAGTGCTTGGAAACACCATATATTTT	CASSPTLVLGNTIYF
TRBV11-2	TRBD2	few	TRBJ2-5	TGTGCCAGCACCCCTCAGCCCGGGGGGGAGACCCAGTACTTC	CASTPQPGGETQYF
TRBV5-1	-	-	TRBJ2-3	TGCGCCAGCAGCGATACTGGGACTGGCACAGATACGCAGTATTTT	CASSDTGTGTDTQYF
TRBV28	TRBD1	-	TRBJ1-2	TGTGCCAGCAGTTGGGGACAGGGTCAAGGTGGCTACACCTTC	CASSWGQGQGGYTF
TRBV5-1	TRBD2	-	TRBJ2-1	TGCGCCAGCAGCCTGACTAGCGGGAGGACGGGGAATGAGCAGTTCTTC	CASSLTSGRTGNEQFF
TRBV6-4	TRBD1	-	TRBJ1-2	TGTGCCAGCAGTAAGGGACAGAACTATGGCTACACCTTC	CASSKGQNYGYTF
TRBV5-1	-	-	TRBJ2-1	TGCGCCAGCAGCTTGGGGGGCCCAGGTTCTAATGAGCAGTTCTTC	CASSLGGPGSNEQFF
TRBV4-1	TRBD2	-	TRBJ2-3	TGCGCCAGCAGCCAAGAAAGGGGGGGACTAGCGGGATTACACACAGATACGCAGTATTTT	CASSQERGGLAGLHTDTQYF
TRBV30	-	few	TRBJ1-2	TGTGCCTGGACAGCGATCTATGGCTACACCTTC	CAWTAIYGYTF